A few counts support the clone carrying this T cell receptor beta chain. Its specificity is unknown. Original methodology: Out-of-frame sequences were removed, leaving roughly 2,200,000 distinct TCRbeta sequences. The assay was immunoSEQ multiplex PCR, and TCRdb's table has in-frame clones only and misses some. V and J calls and clone size come straight from that table; D and trimming were deduced from the DNA. The sample consists of about 56,000 clones, 82% of them appearing once. These data come from a study of memory CD4+ T cells and cytomegalovirus serostatus. Study-wide context: This sample comes from healthy Belgian adults, fewer than 10 CMV seropositive, about 23 seronegative.

Single viable CD3+CD4+CD8-CD45RO+ cells were sorted as the memory CD4+ T cells. Points from the study as a whole: About 40% of the roughly 150 known CMV-associated TCRbeta sequences appeared in CD4+ memory. The CMV-associated TCR signature appears largely within the CD4+ memory repertoire.

Germline values: CDR1 SGHTA, CDR2 FQGNSA. V lost 4 bases and J lost 8, with 11 bases in between. The CDR3 covers 12 residues. The source is an adult in good health and CMV-seronegative. V and J are TRBV7-2 and TRBJ1-1; D ambiguous. The sequenced sample was memory CD4+ T cells from blood. CDR3 sequence (DNA): TGTGCCAGCAGCTCCAAACGCGGGGAAGCTTTCTTT. It translates to CASSSKRGEAFF.